The 20 T cell receptor beta chains reported below all come from one sample, sequenced in a study of T cell changes during pregnancy in multiple sclerosis. TCRdb's copy holds only in-frame clones and misses some; the assay was immunoSEQ multiplex PCR. The sample records fewer than 70,000 clones, approximately 92% being singletons. The source material was CD8+ T cells from peripheral blood mononuclear cells, sampled in the third trimester of pregnancy. Receptors were obtained from a female donor in good health, enrolled as a control in a pregnancy study.

V usage is TRBV27 and J usage is TRBJ2-3; possible D gene TRBD2, 5 bases. CDR3 length equals 12 residues. The V gene's germline CDR1 is MNHEY and CDR2 SMNVEV (reference sequence). Trimming pared 8 bases from V and 3 bases from J, leaving 9 bases between. CDR3 amino acids: CASRDLTDTQYF. The DNA for the CDR3 is TGTGCCAGCCGGGATCTGACAGATACGCAGTATTTT.

The chain recombines TRBV11-2 with TRBJ2-3; the match to TRBD2 covers 9 bases. Germline V gene lookup returns CDR1 SGHAT and CDR2 FQNNGV. This CDR3 has 17 residues. The V and J ends lost 8 bases and 1 base, in that order; junction bases with no gene match: 13. In DNA form, the CDR3 reads TGTGCCAGCGTGATGGCGGGGGGGCCTATTGGCACAGATACGCAGTATTTT. The encoded protein is CASVMAGGPIGTDTQYF.

The rearrangement links TRBV5-1 to TRBJ1-1; no clear D. Germline V gene sequence: CDR1 SGHRS, CDR2 YFSETQ. Trimming pared 1 base from V and 7 bases from J, leaving 5 bases between. CDR3 length equals 11 residues. The CDR3 bases are TGCGCCAGCAGCTTGACGGGTGAAGCTTTCTTT. This encodes CASSLTGEAFF.

The V call is TRBV19, the J call TRBJ2-2, with 8 bases lining up with TRBD1. V dropped 8 bases and J dropped 4; count of bases not matched to a gene: 6. The CDR3 is 14 amino acids. Germline CDR1 reads LNHDA; CDR2 reads SQIVND (reference sequence). The CDR3: CASGTQGATGELFF. CDR3 nucleotide sequence: TGTGCCAGTGGTACGCAGGGGGCCACCGGGGAGCTGTTTTTT.

The rearrangement uses TRBV7-2 and TRBJ1-1; TRBD1 might be the D (5 bases). V was trimmed by 3 bases and J by 1 base, leaving 12 bases between them. This CDR3 has 15 residues. In germline, CDR1 is SGHTA, CDR2 FQGNSA. As DNA, the CDR3 is TGTGCCAGCAGCTTCGCCGGGACTTCGAACACTGAAGCTTTCTTT. It translates to CASSFAGTSNTEAFF.

This rearrangement joins TRBV4-3 to TRBJ2-7; 12 positions agree with TRBD2. J was trimmed by 4 bases and V by 2 bases; bases with no gene match: 3. Germline values: CDR1 LGHNA, CDR2 YSLEER. This CDR3 spans 15 amino acids. The CDR3 DNA follows: TGCGCCAGCAGCCAACTAGCGGGGGGGCTTTACGAGCAGTACTTC. It codes for CASSQLAGGLYEQYF.

V gene TRBV29-1 combines with J gene TRBJ1-2; TRBD1 is a possible D gene (5 bases). The germline V gene encodes CDR1 SQVTM and CDR2 ANQGSEA. The CDR3 sequence is 14 residues long. V dropped 0 bases and J dropped 4 bases, with 12 bases sitting between them. The CDR3, as DNA: TGCAGCGTTGAAGACCCCTCCGGGGGCTATGGCTACACCTTC. This sequence encodes CSVEDPSGGYGYTF.

V gene TRBV6-1 combines with J gene TRBJ1-2; D is perhaps TRBD1 (6 bases). The germline V gene has CDR1 MNHNS and CDR2 SASEGT. Trimming pared 2 bases from V and 8 bases from J, leaving 12 bases between. This CDR3 contains 13 residues. The CDR3 sequence: CASSELQGGGYTF. CDR3 DNA: TGTGCCAGCAGTGAACTACAGGGTGGCGGCTACACCTTC.

Note on this clone: This sample also contains other DNA sequences that code for the same CDR3. The chain uses TRBV4-3 and TRBJ2-2, with 10 bases that match TRBD1. There are 16 residues in the CDR3. From germline, CDR1 is LGHNA and CDR2 YSLEER. V was pared by 1 base and J by 2 bases, with 1 base of the junction left unmatched. The chain's CDR3 is CASSQGTGGNTGELFF. CDR3 coding DNA: TGCGCCAGCAGCCAAGGGACAGGGGGTAACACCGGGGAGCTGTTTTTT.

The chain links TRBV7-6 to TRBJ2-2, with 8 bases matching TRBD1. The ends lost 3 bases at V and 6 bases at J; junction bases unmatched: 9. Germline V CDR1 and CDR2: SGHVS, FNYEAQ. This CDR3 contains 16 residues. The CDR3 loop is CASSLRSAQGAGELFF. Written as DNA, the CDR3 is TGTGCCAGCAGCTTGCGTTCGGCACAGGGGGCCGGGGAGCTGTTTTTT.

This clone was seen only once. V and J are TRBV7-3 and TRBJ1-1; TRBD1 matches 9 bases. The ends lost 0 bases at V and 1 base at J; junction bases unmatched: 6. The CDR3 loop spans 17 amino acids. Per the germline V gene, CDR1 is SGHTA and CDR2 is FQGTGA. The CDR3 bases are TGTGCCAGCAGCTTAACTTCTGGACAGGGGAAGAACACTGAAGCTTTCTTT. Amino acid sequence: CASSLTSGQGKNTEAFF.

This clone appeared once. The V and J genes are TRBV13 and TRBJ2-7; TRBD1 aligns across 8 bases. With 3 bases clipped from V and 3 bases from J, the junction kept 7 bases outside the gene matches. The germline V gene has CDR1 PRHDT and CDR2 FYEKMQ (reference sequence). The length of the CDR3 is 15 residues. The CDR3 here is CASSFPTGAGYEQYF. The CDR3 region has the DNA TGTGCCAGCAGCTTTCCGACAGGGGCGGGCTACGAGCAGTACTTC.

For the CDR3, the DNA is TGTGCCAGTAGTAACGACAGGACAGGGAGCACTGAAGCTTTCTTT. Protein product: CASSNDRTGSTEAFF. The chain employs TRBV19 and TRBJ1-1; 8 bases are a match to TRBD1. With 4 bases clipped from V and 4 bases from J, the junction kept 8 bases outside the gene matches. Germline V CDR1 and CDR2: LNHDA, SQIVND (reference sequence). The CDR3 loop spans 15 amino acids.

The chain couples TRBV4-2 to TRBJ2-3; 12 bases agree with TRBD2. The CDR3 spans 18 residues. CDR1 is LGHNA and CDR2 is YNFKEQ in the germline V gene. The V gene end was trimmed by 2 bases and the J gene end by 0 bases; junction bases not matched to a gene: 6. The DNA for the CDR3 is TGTGCCAGCAGCCAACCCCGACTAGCGGGGGTTAGCACAGATACGCAGTATTTT. This encodes CASSQPRLAGVSTDTQYF.

The rearrangement links TRBV7-9 to TRBJ1-1; D not certain. The germline gives CDR1 SEHNR, CDR2 FQNEAQ (reference sequence). V shed 1 base and J shed 1 base, with 4 bases lying between them. This CDR3 has 13 residues. The CDR3 spells CASSLDRNTEAFF. As DNA, the CDR3 is TGTGCCAGCAGCTTAGACAGGAACACTGAAGCTTTCTTT.

The chain uses TRBV5-6 and TRBJ1-2, with D tentatively TRBD1 (5 bases). CDR3 length equals 14 residues. The V gene's germline CDR1 is SGHDT and CDR2 YYEEEE. V was pared by 6 bases and J by 4 bases, with 16 bases between. The CDR3 spells CASTIGDSFYGYTF. CDR3 sequence (DNA): TGTGCCAGCACCATCGGCGACAGCTTCTATGGCTACACCTTC.

This clone has only one observation. This chain joins TRBV4-3 and TRBJ2-1, with 7 bases aligning to TRBD2. Germline V gives CDR1 LGHNA, CDR2 YSLEER. The CDR3 is 18 residues long. V lost 0 bases and J lost 1; bases outside the gene matches: 9. The CDR3, as DNA: TGCGCCAGCAGCCAAGAAATGGCTAGCGGAAATTCCTACAATGAGCAGTTCTTC. Encoded protein: CASSQEMASGNSYNEQFF.

Details on this clone: The same CDR3 can be traced to other DNA sequences in this sample. This chain links TRBV19 with TRBJ1-1; no firm D call. The CDR3 is 13 residues long. CDR1 is LNHDA and CDR2 is SQIVND in the germline V gene (reference sequence). V lost 0 bases to trimming and J lost 5 bases, with 7 bases between them. CDR3 in amino acids: CASSIDGETEAFF. In nucleotides, the CDR3 is TGTGCCAGTAGTATAGACGGGGAGACTGAAGCTTTCTTT. Full variable domain (missing parts from reference TRBV19 and TRBJ1-1): DGGITQSPKYLFRKEGQNVTLSCEQNLNHDAMYWYRQDPGQGLRLIYYSQIVNDFQKGDIAEGYSVSREKKESFPLTVTSAQKNPTAFYLCASSIDGETEAFFGQGTRLTVV.

The J gene is TRBJ2-3, the V gene TRBV7-3, with D unresolved. Germline loops: CDR1 SGHTA, CDR2 FQGTGA. Trimming left V 2 bases short and J 0 bases short, with 6 bases between. CDR3 length: 14 residues. CDR3 bases: TGTGCCAGCAGCTTATCCGGTAGCACAGATACGCAGTATTTT. Its translation: CASSLSGSTDTQYF.

The V and J genes are TRBV19 and TRBJ1-4; tentatively, D is TRBD1 (5 bases). Germline V gene data show CDR1 as LNHDA and CDR2 as SQIVND (reference sequence). The CDR3 length is 14 residues. With 7 bases removed from V and 7 bases from J, the gap between germline ends came to 16 bases. Written as DNA, the CDR3 is TGTGCCAGTAACCTCTCGTGGGGCAGTGAAAAACTGTTTTTT. It is translated as CASNLSWGSEKLFF.